The TCR beta chain described here comes from a study of blood T cell repertoires in COVID-19 (dated by TCRdb to the early 2020s). Turning to the overall study: Collaborator samples came from the United States, Italy and Spain and covered acute and convalescent phases of COVID-19. The prospective study material was composed of cDNA or gDNA derived from T cells, B-cell-depleted T cells, or PBMCs. The repertoires were made available in a free public database intended to serve as a resource for research on the immune response to SARS-CoV-2. Samples were obtained from the ongoing ImmuneRACE study (first 160 participants) and from 1,000 to 1,500 subjects provided by 6 global collaborators. The dataset comprised deeply sampled blood TCRbeta repertoires from subjects exposed to, actively infected with, or recovered from COVID-19. Where available, HLA class I and class II types were taken from metadata supplied by the sample provider and were not determined by assay-based typing. The sample metadata nearly always contained a de-identified subject ID, COVID-19 status, age in years and sex.

The count of this clone is one. It has no known antigen specificity. No base quality values were provided; no much bigger clone lies one nucleotide off. Compared with germline, V lacks 4 bases and J lacks 3 bases; bases without a gene match: 5. Reading the germline V gene gives CDR1 SGHRS and CDR2 YFSETQ. From the cysteine up to the phenylalanine, the CDR3 has a length of 15 residues. CDR3 DNA only is kept here, 45 bases in frame from base 1. TCRbeta CDR3 regions were amplified from genomic DNA by means of the immunoSEQ Assay, a bias-controlled multiplex PCR. In the source study's methods: The number of nucleated cells in each sample was estimated by amplification of reference gene primers within the assay. To quantify the absolute abundance of each unique TCRbeta CDR3 rearrangement, sequence reads were collapsed and filtered. For each sample, productive Simpson clonality was calculated as the square root of Simpson's diversity index across productive rearrangements. TCRdb carries this immuneACCESS record with in-frame sequences only. Its versions omit some clonotypes, under half of them owing to an unresolved V gene in the studies checked, with the rest unexplained. V and J calls plus clone size are reproduced from that table; the DNA served to infer D and trimming. The sample contains approximately 110,000 clones, 88% of them found a single time. Roughly 8.9% of the sample is in the top ten clones.

Another Seattle source contributed samples from volunteer blood donors who had recovered from COVID-19. Each collaborating institution followed its own protocols to collect whole blood in K2EDTA tubes. For TCRbeta analysis, collaborators shipped samples in one of three forms: frozen whole blood, isolated PBMCs, or DNA extracted from either of those sample types. General study outcomes and caveats: The amount of clinical and demographic metadata varied by source and participant and was provided uncurated.

The sequence joins TRBV5-1 to TRBJ2-7, with TRBD2 identical over 12 junction bases. Material for sequencing was peripheral blood. This receptor was identified in a woman between 65 and 79 years old who had recovered from COVID-19. The nucleotides read TGCGCCAGCAGCCCAGGACTAGCGGGGATCTACGAGCAGTACTTC. Its protein product is CASSPGLAGIYEQYF.